The rows below give T cell receptor beta chains drawn from one sample of a study of T cell responses to AZD1222 COVID-19 vaccine. The repertoire was sequenced with immunoSEQ multiplex PCR; TCRdb's copy has only in-frame clones and lacks some. The table lists some 120,000 clones, about nine tenths of them singletons. The source was peripheral blood, collected on day 0 of MenACWY control vaccination. The receptors shown here come from an adult in good health. Each CDR3 is given with its conserved first and last residue. The D gene is left open where the match is weak. The size entry is marked missing in some rows and otherwise reads once, few, many or a size class.

clone_size	v_call	d_call	j_call	cdr3_nt	cdr3_aa
.	TRBV6-5	TRBD1	TRBJ1-2	TGTGCCAGCAGTTTACAGGGGGCGAACTATGGCTACACCTTC	CASSLQGANYGYTF
.	TRBV11-2	.	TRBJ2-7	TGTGCCAGCAGCTCCCGGGGCGTGAGCTCCTACGAGCAGTACTTC	CASSSRGVSSYEQYF
.	TRBV28	.	TRBJ2-7	TGTGCCAGCAGGCGGACAGACTCCTACGAGCAGTACTTC	CASRRTDSYEQYF
.	TRBV25-1	.	TRBJ2-1	TGTGCCAGCCAAGACAATGAGCAGTTCTTC	CASQDNEQFF
.	TRBV14	.	TRBJ2-3	TGTGCCAGCAGTCAAAGGGGCGGGATCACAGATACGCAGTATTTT	CASSQRGGITDTQYF
.	TRBV7-9	.	TRBJ2-7	TGTGCCAGCAGCTTTCGACGGTCCTCCTACGAGCAGTACTTC	CASSFRRSSYEQYF
.	TRBV7-6	TRBD1	TRBJ2-7	TGTGCCAGCAGCGTACAGGGGTCCGAGCAGTACTTC	CASSVQGSEQYF
.	TRBV18	TRBD2	TRBJ2-2	TGTGCCAGCTCACCACTAGCGGGGGAGAACACCGGGGAGCTGTTTTTT	CASSPLAGENTGELFF
.	TRBV28	.	TRBJ2-1	TGTGCCAGCAGCCCTCTCCTAGGGGGAGGGGCCTACAATGAGCAGTTCTTC	CASSPLLGGGAYNEQFF
.	TRBV3-1/TRBV3-2	.	TRBJ1-6	TGTGCCAGCAGCCAAGTCGGGGGGGGAACTAATTCACCCCTCCACTTT	CASSQVGGGTNSPLHF
.	TRBV28	TRBD1	TRBJ1-2	TGTGCCAGCAGTTTGAGGACAGGGATCTATGGCTACACCTTC	CASSLRTGIYGYTF
.	TRBV27	.	TRBJ1-2	TGTGCCAGCAGTTTATCGGGGGGGAGAATCGGCTACACCTTC	CASSLSGGRIGYTF
.	TRBV27	TRBD2	TRBJ2-3	TGTGCCAGCAGTTGGGGGACTAGCGGGGACCCTAGCACAGATACGCAGTATTTT	CASSWGTSGDPSTDTQYF
.	TRBV19	TRBD1	TRBJ1-5	TGTGCCAGTAGTGGGGGACAGGGGGACTCTCAGCCCCAGCATTTT	CASSGGQGDSQPQHF
few	TRBV19	TRBD1	TRBJ1-5	TGTGCCAGTAGCCAGACAGGGGGGAGCAATCAGCCCCAGCATTTT	CASSQTGGSNQPQHF
.	TRBV29-1	.	TRBJ1-1	TGCAGCGTTGTTGTTCGAACTGAAGCTTTCTTT	CSVVVRTEAFF
.	TRBV7-9	.	TRBJ1-1	TGTGCCAGCAGGCGACTGCGGGGCACTGAAGCTTTCTTT	CASRRLRGTEAFF
.	TRBV5-1	.	TRBJ1-4	TGCGCCAGCAGCTTGGGTTACCCTGGTGAAAAACTGTTTTTT	CASSLGYPGEKLFF
.	TRBV7-6	.	TRBJ2-3	TGTGCCAGCAGGCAACGGAGAGATACTAGCACAGATACGCAGTATTTT	CASRQRRDTSTDTQYF
.	TRBV5-1	TRBD1	TRBJ1-6	TGCGCCAGCAGAAAAGGACAGGGGAATTCACCCCTCCACTTT	CASRKGQGNSPLHF
once	TRBV28	TRBD2	TRBJ2-7	TGTGCCAGCAGAGAAACCCCGGGACTAGGATGGGAGCAGTACTTC	CASRETPGLGWEQYF
.	TRBV4-1	TRBD2	TRBJ2-3	TGCGCCAGCAGCCCAAGAGGACTAGCGCTAAGCACAGATACGCAGTATTTT	CASSPRGLALSTDTQYF
.	TRBV6-6	.	TRBJ1-1	TGTGCCAGCAGTTACTCGATTTGGGACACTGAAGCTTTCTTT	CASSYSIWDTEAFF
.	TRBV7-3	.	TRBJ2-1	TGTGCCAGCAGCTCCGTACCGTCGACCTATAATGAGCAGTTCTTC	CASSSVPSTYNEQFF
few	TRBV5-4	TRBD1	TRBJ1-1	TGTGCCAGCAGCAAGGACAGGGGTGGTGCTTTCTTT	CASSKDRGGAFF
.	TRBV2	.	TRBJ1-1	TGTGCCCAGATTGCTGGCAGGGCCACTGAAGCTTTCTTT	CAQIAGRATEAFF
.	TRBV6-2/TRBV6-3	.	TRBJ1-2	TGTGCCAGCAGTTATAGTGACAACTATGGCTACACCTTC	CASSYSDNYGYTF
.	TRBV3-1/TRBV3-2	.	TRBJ1-2	TGTGCCAGCAGCCAAGCGGTCTATGGCTACACCTTC	CASSQAVYGYTF
.	TRBV7-3	TRBD1	TRBJ2-3	TGTGCCAGCAGCATCCTGACAGGGGGTACCGATACGCAGTATTTT	CASSILTGGTDTQYF
.	TRBV29-1	.	TRBJ1-4	TGCAGCGTCTGGTCGGGGGAAAAACTGTTTTTT	CSVWSGEKLFF
.	TRBV7-6	TRBD1	TRBJ2-7	TGTGCCAGCAGCAAGGGACAGTCCTACGAGCAGTACTTC	CASSKGQSYEQYF
.	TRBV27	TRBD2	TRBJ2-7	TGTGCCAGCAGTCTAACCCCCAAGATAGCGGGAGCAGTTCGCGAGCAGTACTTC	CASSLTPKIAGAVREQYF
.	TRBV5-4	.	TRBJ2-2	TGTGCCAGCAGCGCCGGCGGTACTTTCACCGGGGAGCTGTTTTTT	CASSAGGTFTGELFF
.	TRBV7-6	TRBD2	TRBJ2-7	TGTGCCAGCAGCGTCCGGGGCGGGAGTGGGAGCGAGCAGTACTTC	CASSVRGGSGSEQYF
.	TRBV6-2/TRBV6-3	.	TRBJ2-5	TGTGCCAGCAGTTCTGTCCCATCAGAGACCCAGTACTTC	CASSSVPSETQYF
.	TRBV3-1/TRBV3-2	TRBD1	TRBJ1-3	TGTGCCAGCAGACCCCGGGACAGGGGTTTCAACACCATATATTTT	CASRPRDRGFNTIYF
.	TRBV28	TRBD1	TRBJ1-1	TGTGCCAGCAGTTTCGGGACAGGGTACTTTAAAGCCTCTATGAACACTGAAGCTTTCTTT	CASSFGTGYFKASMNTEAFF
.	TRBV9	TRBD1	TRBJ2-2	TGTGCCAGCAGCCCAGGGACAGCTGGGGAGCTGTTTTTT	CASSPGTAGELFF
.	TRBV14	.	TRBJ1-1	TGTGCCAGCAGCTTAGGGGGGCAAGCTGAAGCTTTCTTT	CASSLGGQAEAFF
.	TRBV7-9	.	TRBJ2-1	TGTGCCAGCATGACTAGGGAGGATGAGCAGTTCTTC	CASMTREDEQFF
.	TRBV21-1	.	TRBJ2-7	TGTGCCAGCAGCAACGGTACCGCGGGAAGTCACGAGCAGTACTTC	CASSNGTAGSHEQYF
.	TRBV10-3	.	TRBJ1-6	TGTGCCATCAGTGAGGGCAGGGAGGGGTCACCCCTCCACTTT	CAISEGREGSPLHF
.	TRBV7-3	TRBD1	TRBJ2-2	TGTGCCAGCAGCTTCCGGCAGGGGGCCGGAACCGGGGAGCTGTTTTTT	CASSFRQGAGTGELFF
.	TRBV5-1	.	TRBJ2-5	TGCGCCAGCAGCTTCGGAAGGGAACGAGAGACCCAGTACTTC	CASSFGRERETQYF
.	TRBV6-5	.	TRBJ1-5	TGTGCCAGCAGTTACGCTCCCACGGTAAATCAGCCCCAGCATTTT	CASSYAPTVNQPQHF